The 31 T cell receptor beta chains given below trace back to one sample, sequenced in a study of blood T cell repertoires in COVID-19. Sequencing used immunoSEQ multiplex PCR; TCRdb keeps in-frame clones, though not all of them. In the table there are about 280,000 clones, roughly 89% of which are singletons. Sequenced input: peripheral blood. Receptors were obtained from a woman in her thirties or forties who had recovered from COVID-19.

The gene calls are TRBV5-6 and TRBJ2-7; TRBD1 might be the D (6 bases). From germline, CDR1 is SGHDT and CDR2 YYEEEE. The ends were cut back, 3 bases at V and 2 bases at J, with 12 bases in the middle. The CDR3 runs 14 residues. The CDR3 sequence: CASSWGTPAYEQYF. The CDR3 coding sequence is TGTGCCAGCAGCTGGGGGACACCTGCCTACGAGCAGTACTTC.

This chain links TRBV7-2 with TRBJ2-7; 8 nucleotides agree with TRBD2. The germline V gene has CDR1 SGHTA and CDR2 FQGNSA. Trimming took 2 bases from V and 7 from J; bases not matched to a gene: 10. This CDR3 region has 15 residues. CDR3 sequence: CASSLQSAGVGEQYF. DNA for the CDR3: TGTGCCAGCAGCTTACAATCAGCGGGAGTTGGGGAGCAGTACTTC.

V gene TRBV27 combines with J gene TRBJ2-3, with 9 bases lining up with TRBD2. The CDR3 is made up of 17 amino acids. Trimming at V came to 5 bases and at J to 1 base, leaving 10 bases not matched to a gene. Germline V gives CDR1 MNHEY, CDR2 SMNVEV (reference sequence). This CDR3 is CASSPLYSGGGTDTQYF. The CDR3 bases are TGTGCCAGCAGTCCCCTCTATAGCGGGGGTGGCACAGATACGCAGTATTTT.

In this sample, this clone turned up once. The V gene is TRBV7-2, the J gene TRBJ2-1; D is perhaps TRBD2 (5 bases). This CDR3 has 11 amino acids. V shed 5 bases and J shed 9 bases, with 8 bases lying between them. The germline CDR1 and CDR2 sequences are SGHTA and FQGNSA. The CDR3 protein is CASSRRAEQFF. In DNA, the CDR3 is TGTGCCAGCAGCCGGCGGGCTGAGCAGTTCTTC.

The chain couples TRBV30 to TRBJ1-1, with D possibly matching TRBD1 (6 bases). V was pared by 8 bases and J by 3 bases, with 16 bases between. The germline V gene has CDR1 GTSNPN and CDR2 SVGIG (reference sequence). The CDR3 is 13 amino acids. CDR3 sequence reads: CARGGGSDTEAFF. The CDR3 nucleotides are TGTGCCCGAGGGGGGGGTTCGGACACTGAAGCTTTCTTT.

The CDR3 coding sequence is TGTGCCAGCAGTTTATTAGGAGGAGGGCAGCCCCAGCATTTT. Amino acid sequence: CASSLLGGGQPQHF. The chain couples TRBV28 to TRBJ1-5, with no clear D. The germline V gene has CDR1 MDHEN and CDR2 SYDVKM. The length of the CDR3 is 14 residues. Trimming pared 1 base from V and 7 bases from J, leaving 11 bases between.

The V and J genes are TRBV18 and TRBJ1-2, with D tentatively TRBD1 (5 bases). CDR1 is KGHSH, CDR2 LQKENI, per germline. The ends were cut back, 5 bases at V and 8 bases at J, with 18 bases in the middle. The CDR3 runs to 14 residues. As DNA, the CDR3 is TGTGCCAGCTCAGCGGGGCAAGGCATGGGAGGCTACACCTTC. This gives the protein CASSAGQGMGGYTF.

CDR3 amino acids: CASSLRLERTDTQYF. The DNA for the CDR3 is TGTGCCAGCAGTCTCCGATTAGAGCGGACAGATACGCAGTATTTT. J is TRBJ2-3 and V is TRBV28; the D gene is possibly TRBD2 (5 bases). V shed 5 bases and J shed 3 bases, with 15 bases lying between them. CDR1 MDHEN and CDR2 SYDVKM come from the germline V gene. CDR3 length: 15 residues. Full variable domain (rest looked up from reference TRBV28 and TRBJ2-3): DVKVTQSSRYLVKRTGEKVFLECVQDMDHENMFWYRQDPGLGLRLIYFSYDVKMKEKGDIPEGYSVSREKKERFSLILESASTNQTSMYLCASSLRLERTDTQYFGPGTRLTVL.

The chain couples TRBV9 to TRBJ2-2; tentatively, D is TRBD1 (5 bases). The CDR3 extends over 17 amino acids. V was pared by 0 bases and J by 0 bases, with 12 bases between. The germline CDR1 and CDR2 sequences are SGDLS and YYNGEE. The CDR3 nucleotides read TGTGCCAGCAGCGTAGCCCGGTTAGGGGCGAACACCGGGGAGCTGTTTTTT. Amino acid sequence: CASSVARLGANTGELFF.

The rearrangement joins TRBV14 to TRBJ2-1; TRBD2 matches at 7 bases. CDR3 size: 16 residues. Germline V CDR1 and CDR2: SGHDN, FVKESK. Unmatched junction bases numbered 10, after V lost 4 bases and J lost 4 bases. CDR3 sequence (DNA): TGTGCCAGCAGCCCCCTGGGGAGCGGGACTTACAATGAGCAGTTCTTC. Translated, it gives CASSPLGSGTYNEQFF.

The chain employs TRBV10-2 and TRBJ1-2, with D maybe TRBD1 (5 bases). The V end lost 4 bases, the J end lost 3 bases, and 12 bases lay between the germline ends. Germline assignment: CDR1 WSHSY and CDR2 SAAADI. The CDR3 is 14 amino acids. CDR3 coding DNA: TGCGCCAGCAGTGTCTTGACAGCTGACTATGGCTACACCTTC. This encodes CASSVLTADYGYTF.

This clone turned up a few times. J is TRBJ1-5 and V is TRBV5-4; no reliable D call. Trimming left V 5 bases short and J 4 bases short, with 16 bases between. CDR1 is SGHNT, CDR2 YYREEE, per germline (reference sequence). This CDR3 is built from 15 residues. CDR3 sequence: CASRPGRGGNQPQHF. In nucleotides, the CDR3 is TGTGCCAGCAGGCCGGGCCGGGGTGGAAATCAGCCCCAGCATTTT.

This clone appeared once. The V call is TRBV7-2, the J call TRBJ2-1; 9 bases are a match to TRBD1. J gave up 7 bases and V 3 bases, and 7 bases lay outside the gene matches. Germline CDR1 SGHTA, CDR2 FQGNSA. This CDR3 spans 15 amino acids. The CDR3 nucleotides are TGTGCCAGCAGCTTTTCGGGACAGGGTATTAATGAGCAGTTCTTC. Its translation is CASSFSGQGINEQFF.

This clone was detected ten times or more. CDR3: CASSPTGTYGYTF. CDR3 nucleotides: TGTGCCAGCAGTCCTACAGGGACCTATGGCTACACCTTC. The chain couples TRBV7-9 to TRBJ1-2; tentative D call: TRBD1 (6 bases). V lost 6 bases, J lost 4 bases, and 12 bases lay in between. Germline assignment: CDR1 SEHNR and CDR2 FQNEAQ (reference sequence). The CDR3 runs to 13 residues.

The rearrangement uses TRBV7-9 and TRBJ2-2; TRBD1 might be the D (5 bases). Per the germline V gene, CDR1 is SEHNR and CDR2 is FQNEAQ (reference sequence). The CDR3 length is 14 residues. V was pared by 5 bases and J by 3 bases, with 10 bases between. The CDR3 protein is CASSADSYTGELFF. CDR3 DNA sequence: TGTGCCAGCAGCGCCGACAGTTACACCGGGGAGCTGTTTTTT.

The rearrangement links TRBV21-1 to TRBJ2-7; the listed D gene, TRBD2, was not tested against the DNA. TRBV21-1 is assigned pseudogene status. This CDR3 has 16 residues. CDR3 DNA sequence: TGTGCCAGAGGGACTAGCGGAAAGCCCTACTCCTACGAGCAGTACTTC. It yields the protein CARGTSGKPYSYEQYF.

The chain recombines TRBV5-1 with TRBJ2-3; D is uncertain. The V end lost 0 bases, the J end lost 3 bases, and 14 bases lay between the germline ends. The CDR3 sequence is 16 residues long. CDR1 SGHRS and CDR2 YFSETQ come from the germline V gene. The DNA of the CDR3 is TGCGCCAGCAGCTTGGGTGCAGAGGCTGGGACAGATACGCAGTATTTT. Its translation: CASSLGAEAGTDTQYF.

The CDR3 sequence: CASSLGGVGSGTTYEQYF. The CDR3 DNA follows: TGTGCCAGCAGCTTAGGAGGGGTTGGTAGCGGTACAACCTACGAGCAGTACTTC. The chain uses TRBV11-3 and TRBJ2-7, with D possibly matching TRBD2 (6 bases). V was shortened by 1 base and J by 2 bases, with 21 bases between the two germline ends. This CDR3 is built from 18 residues. Germline loops: CDR1 SGHNT, CDR2 YENEEA.

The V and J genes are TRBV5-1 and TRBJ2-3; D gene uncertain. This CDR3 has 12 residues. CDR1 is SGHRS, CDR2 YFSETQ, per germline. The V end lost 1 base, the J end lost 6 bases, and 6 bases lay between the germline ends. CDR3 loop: CASSLYSDTQYF. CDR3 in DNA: TGCGCCAGCAGCTTGTATTCCGATACGCAGTATTTT. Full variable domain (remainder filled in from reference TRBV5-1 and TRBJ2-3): KAGVTQTPRYLIKTRGQQVTLSCSPISGHRSVSWYQQTPGQGLQFLFEYFSETQRNKGNFPGRFSGRQFSNSRSEMNVSTLELGDSALYLCASSLYSDTQYFGPGTRLTVL.

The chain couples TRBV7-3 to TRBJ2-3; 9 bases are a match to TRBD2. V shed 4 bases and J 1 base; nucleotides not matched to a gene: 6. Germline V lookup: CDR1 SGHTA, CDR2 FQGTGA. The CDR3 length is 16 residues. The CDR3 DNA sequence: TGTGCCAGCAGCTCTTTAGCGGGAGTTGGCACAGATACGCAGTATTTT. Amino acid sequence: CASSSLAGVGTDTQYF.

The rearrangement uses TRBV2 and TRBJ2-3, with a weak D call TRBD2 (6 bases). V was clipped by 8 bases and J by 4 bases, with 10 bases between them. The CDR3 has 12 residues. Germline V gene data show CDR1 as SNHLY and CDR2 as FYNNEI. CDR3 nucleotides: TGTGCCAGCCAGCGGAGGGCAGATACGCAGTATTTT. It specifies CASQRRADTQYF.

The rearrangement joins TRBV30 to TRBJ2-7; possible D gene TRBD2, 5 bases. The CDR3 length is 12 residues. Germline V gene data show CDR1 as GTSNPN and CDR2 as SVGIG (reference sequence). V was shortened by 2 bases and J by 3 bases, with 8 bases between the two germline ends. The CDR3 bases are TGTGCCTGGAGTACTGGACTCTACGAGCAGTACTTC. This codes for CAWSTGLYEQYF.

CDR3 DNA: TGCGCCAGCAGTTTGGCCAGGAACACAGATACGCAGTATTTT. Translated: CASSLARNTDTQYF. The genes are TRBV10-1 and TRBJ2-3; D is ambiguous. The CDR3 is made up of 14 amino acids. The V gene's germline CDR1 is WNHNN and CDR2 SYGVQD (reference sequence). V was trimmed by 5 bases and J by 2 bases, leaving 11 bases between them.

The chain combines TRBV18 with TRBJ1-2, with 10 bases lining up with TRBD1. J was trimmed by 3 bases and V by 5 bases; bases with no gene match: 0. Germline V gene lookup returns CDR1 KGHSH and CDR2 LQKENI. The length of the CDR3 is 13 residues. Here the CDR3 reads CASSGTGDYGYTF. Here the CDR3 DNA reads TGTGCCAGCTCAGGGACAGGGGACTATGGCTACACCTTC. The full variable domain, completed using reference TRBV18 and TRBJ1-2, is NAGVMQNPRHLVRRRGQEARLRCSPMKGHSHVYWYRQLPEEGLKFMVYLQKENIIDESGMPKERFSAEFPKEGPSILRIQQVVRGDSAAYFCASSGTGDYGYTFGSGTRLTVV.

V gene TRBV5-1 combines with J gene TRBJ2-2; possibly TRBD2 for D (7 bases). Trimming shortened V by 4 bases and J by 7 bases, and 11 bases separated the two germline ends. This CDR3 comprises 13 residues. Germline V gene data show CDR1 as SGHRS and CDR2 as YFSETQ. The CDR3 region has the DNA TGCGCCAGCAGCCCGGGGGGCGGCGGGGAGCTGTTTTTT. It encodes CASSPGGGGELFF.

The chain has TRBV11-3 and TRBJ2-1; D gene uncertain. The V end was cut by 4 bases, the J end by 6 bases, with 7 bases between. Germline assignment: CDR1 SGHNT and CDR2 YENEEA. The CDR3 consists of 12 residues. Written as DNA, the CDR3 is TGTGCCAGCAGCTCCCAATCCAATGAGCAGTTCTTC. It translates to CASSSQSNEQFF.

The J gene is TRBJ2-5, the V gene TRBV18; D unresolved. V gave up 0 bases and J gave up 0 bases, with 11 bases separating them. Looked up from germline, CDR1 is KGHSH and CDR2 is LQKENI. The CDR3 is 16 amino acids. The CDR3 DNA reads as TGTGCCAGCTCACCACCGAACAGCCTACACCAAGAGACCCAGTACTTC. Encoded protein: CASSPPNSLHQETQYF.

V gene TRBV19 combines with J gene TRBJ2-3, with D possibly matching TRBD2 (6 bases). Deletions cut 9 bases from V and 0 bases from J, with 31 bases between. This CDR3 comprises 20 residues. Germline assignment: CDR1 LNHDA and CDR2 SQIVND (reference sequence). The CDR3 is CARGPVVAENPSRSTDTQYF. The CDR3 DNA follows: TGTGCCAGGGGGCCGGTCGTAGCGGAAAACCCAAGTCGTAGCACAGATACGCAGTATTTT.

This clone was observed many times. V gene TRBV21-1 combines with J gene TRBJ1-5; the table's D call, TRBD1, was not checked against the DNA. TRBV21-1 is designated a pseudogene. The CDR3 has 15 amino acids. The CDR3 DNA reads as TGTGCCAGCAGCAAAGAGCGACAGGGCAATCAGCCCCAGCATTTT. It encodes CASSKERQGNQPQHF.

The CDR3 loop is CASSPPALEGDTQYF. CDR3 nucleotide sequence: TGTGCCAGCAGCCCTCCGGCCCTAGAAGGAGATACGCAGTATTTT. The chain employs TRBV7-9 and TRBJ2-3; D is unresolved. The CDR3 length is 15 residues. V shed 5 bases and J shed 5 bases, with 17 bases lying between them. Per germline, CDR1 SEHNR and CDR2 FQNEAQ (reference sequence).

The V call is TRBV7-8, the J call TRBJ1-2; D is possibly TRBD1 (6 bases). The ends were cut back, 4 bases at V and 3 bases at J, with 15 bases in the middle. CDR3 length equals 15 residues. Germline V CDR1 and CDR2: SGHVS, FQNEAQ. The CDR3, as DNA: TGTGCCAGCAGCTCAAGACAGGCGGTAGACTATGGCTACACCTTC. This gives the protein CASSSRQAVDYGYTF.